These 9 T cell receptor beta chains were sequenced from one sample in a study of cytomegalovirus exposure and HLA in healthy donors. The PCR employed 60 Vbeta primers together with 13 Jbeta primers. Repertoires were generated with immunoSEQ multiplex PCR, while TCRdb's copy carries only in-frame clones and drops some. This listing includes roughly 90,000 clones. The specimen was PBMCs. The receptors originated from a man in his forties or fifties in good health and CMV-seropositive.

V is TRBV7-9 and J is TRBJ2-3; 12 bases are a match to TRBD2. CDR3 length equals 18 residues. From germline, CDR1 is SEHNR and CDR2 FQNEAQ (reference sequence). The ends lost 5 bases at V and 1 base at J; junction bases unmatched: 10. The CDR3 nucleotides read TGTGCCAGCAGCCGTTCTAGCGGGAGGGCCCCTGGCACAGATACGCAGTATTTT. This sequence encodes CASSRSSGRAPGTDTQYF.

The rearrangement links TRBV10-3 to TRBJ2-7; 13 nucleotides align to TRBD2. V trimming: 6 bases; J trimming: 3 bases; junction bases outside the gene matches: 5. Germline CDR1 and CDR2: ENHRY and SYGVKD. This CDR3 spans 15 amino acids. The CDR3 DNA follows: TGTGCCATCAGCACCACTAGCGGGAGGGGCTACGAGCAGTACTTC. This codes for CAISTTSGRGYEQYF.

The rearrangement joins TRBV7-9 to TRBJ2-5; tentative D call: TRBD2 (5 bases). This CDR3 has 13 residues. Germline V gene sequence: CDR1 SEHNR, CDR2 FQNEAQ (reference sequence). The V and J ends lost 5 bases and 9 bases respectively, with 16 bases between them. CDR3 region: CASSPRLLVAQYF. CDR3 DNA sequence: TGTGCCAGCAGCCCCCGACTACTTGTAGCCCAGTACTTC.

In nucleotides, the CDR3 is TGTGCCAGCAGCTTAGAGGGACTAGCCCCCTACGAGCAGTACGTC. It encodes CASSLEGLAPYEQYV. The chain recombines TRBV5-6 with TRBJ2-7; 9 bases map to TRBD2. J was trimmed by 2 bases and V by 2 bases; bases with no gene match: 5. This CDR3 contains 15 residues. Looked up from germline, CDR1 is SGHDT and CDR2 is YYEEEE.

The V gene is TRBV9, the J gene TRBJ2-5, with 8 nucleotides matching TRBD1. Gene TRBJ2-7 matches the end of the DNA better, so the J call may be wrong. Germline-derived CDR1 and CDR2 are SGDLS and YYNGEE. The CDR3 covers 14 residues. The CDR3 bases are TGTGCCAGCAGCACAGGACAGGGCTTGTACGAGCAGTACTTC. It codes for CASSTGQGLYEQYF.

This chain uses TRBV4-3 with TRBJ2-1; D unclear. The CDR3 runs to 13 residues. Germline V gives CDR1 LGHNA, CDR2 YSLEER. V was clipped by 4 bases and J by 10 bases, with 14 bases between them. The CDR3 here is CASSRYRASEQFF. CDR3 in DNA: TGCGCCAGCAGCCGGTATAGAGCTTCCGAGCAGTTCTTC.

DNA for the CDR3: TGTGCCATCGCATCAGGGCGGGAGGGGGCAGATACGCAGTATTTT. It encodes CAIASGREGADTQYF. This chain connects TRBV6-1 to TRBJ2-3; TRBD2 agrees at 9 bases. This CDR3 spans 15 amino acids. Germline V gene sequence: CDR1 MNHNS, CDR2 SASEGT. Germline trimming cut 10 bases from V and 4 bases from J; bases unmatched to any gene: 12.

The chain links TRBV19 to TRBJ1-5; D uncertain. Germline assignment: CDR1 LNHDA and CDR2 SQIVND (reference sequence). V was pared by 3 bases and J by 6 bases, with 6 bases between. The CDR3 loop spans 12 amino acids. The CDR3, as DNA: TGTGCCAGTAGTATTGAGGGTCAGCCCCAGCATTTT. Protein sequence: CASSIEGQPQHF.

The V and J genes are TRBV5-1 and TRBJ2-3; the D is unclear. The CDR3 length is 15 residues. CDR1 and CDR2 from the germline V gene are SGHRS and YFSETQ. Trimming pared 0 bases from V and 2 bases from J, leaving 10 bases between. The CDR3 protein is CASSLVVEATDTQYF. CDR3 nucleotide sequence: TGCGCCAGCAGCTTGGTGGTAGAGGCCACAGATACGCAGTATTTT. Based on the CDR3 plus reference TRBV5-1 and TRBJ2-3, the full variable domain is KAGVTQTPRYLIKTRGQQVTLSCSPISGHRSVSWYQQTPGQGLQFLFEYFSETQRNKGNFPGRFSGRQFSNSRSEMNVSTLELGDSALYLCASSLVVEATDTQYFGPGTRLTVL.